This T cell receptor (beta chain) was retrieved from a study of tumor-infiltrating lymphocytes in primary liver carcinoma. Study background: Enrolled patients were male and female, aged 30 to 69 years.

The source material, about 19-30 mg of unsorted bulk tissue, was used to co-extract RNA and DNA. Over 75% viable tumor cells were present in every tumor sample. Comment on this clonotype: Its target is not known.

From approximately 550 ng of total RNA, TCR beta-specific cDNA was reverse-transcribed using a constant-region primer. Libraries covering TCR beta were generated through three nested multiplex PCR rounds (using a slightly modified ARM-PCR). For around 11 cycles apiece, the opening two PCR rounds ran with TRBV1-TRBV30 forward primers and a C-beta reverse primer. TCRdb re-called the multiplex PCR reads through MiXCR, storing one row per CDR3 protein. The sample yields under 200,000 distinct CDR3 sequences, 85% seen once. Study results and limitations: Blood fell significantly below tumors in its top-250-clone fraction (p = 0.039).

Germline values: CDR1 SQVTM, CDR2 ANQGSEA. V was pared by 2 bases and J by 1 base, with 14 bases between. The CDR3 has 15 amino acids. This TCR was sampled from a man in his forties with primary liver carcinoma and hepatitis B virus infection. The chain joins TRBV29-1 to TRBJ2-5; D gene ambiguous. Source material: tumor tissue from primary liver carcinoma. CDR3 loop: CSVESPWHFQETQYF. For the CDR3, the DNA is TGCAGCGTTGAAAGTCCCTGGCACTTCCAAGAGACCCAGTACTTC.